This T cell receptor (beta chain) emerged from a study of T cell responses to AZD1222 COVID-19 vaccine. Second-dose groups at about 4 or about 12 weeks were pooled. Sequencing used immunoSEQ multiplex PCR; TCRdb keeps in-frame clones, though not all of them. The sample contains under 80,000 clones, roughly four fifths of which appear only once. Study results and limitations: There were vaccine-associated CD4 TCRs across spike, dominant at 160-218 and 743-854.

This clone was counted only a few times. Antigen specificity is unknown. This CDR3 has 15 amino acids. Trimming stripped 0 bases from V and 1 base from J, with 10 bases between. Germline V lookup: CDR1 SGHRS, CDR2 YFSETQ. The sequence was collected from an adult who received the AZD1222 COVID-19 vaccine. The chain recombines TRBV5-1 with TRBJ1-1; unclear D gene. The source material was peripheral blood, sampled 28 days after the second AZD1222 dose. The chain's CDR3 is CASSLDGRTNTEAFF. The DNA of the CDR3 is TGCGCCAGCAGCTTGGACGGACGGACGAACACTGAAGCTTTCTTT.